What follows are 32 T cell receptor beta chains derived from one specimen sequenced in a study of T cell responses to AZD1222 COVID-19 vaccine (dated by TCRdb to the early 2020s). In the paper's terms, the time point label means: about 28 days (+/-7) after the second vaccine dose. The method was the immunoSEQ multiplex PCR assay. TCRdb carries this immuneACCESS record with in-frame sequences only. Its versions omit some clonotypes, under half of them owing to an unresolved V gene in the studies checked, with the rest unexplained. The sample table shows about 200,000 clones, and just over 90% are seen once. Clones ranked in the top ten supply approximately 3.7% of the sample. Sample: peripheral blood, taken 28 days after the second AZD1222 dose. The source is an adult who received the AZD1222 COVID-19 vaccine.

The V call is TRBV18, the J call TRBJ1-4; D unclear. The CDR3 spans 13 residues. Trimming took off 2 bases at V and 7 bases at J, with 8 bases between the two ends. CDR1 is KGHSH and CDR2 is LQKENI in the germline V gene. The CDR3 DNA follows: TGTGCCAGCTCACCAAACAGAGGTGAAAAACTGTTTTTT. Translated: CASSPNRGEKLFF.

The chain recombines TRBV7-9 with TRBJ2-3; possible D gene TRBD1, 5 bases. This CDR3 spans 17 amino acids. CDR1 is SEHNR and CDR2 is FQNEAQ in the germline V gene (reference sequence). The ends were cut back, 0 bases at V and 0 bases at J, with 13 bases in the middle. The chain's CDR3 is CASSLARGDSSTDTQYF. CDR3 nucleotides: TGTGCCAGCAGCTTAGCACGAGGAGACAGTAGCACAGATACGCAGTATTTT.

The chain employs TRBV11-3 and TRBJ1-1, with D uncertain. Germline V gene sequence: CDR1 SGHNT, CDR2 YENEEA. Trimming left V 1 base short and J 1 base short, with 7 bases between. The CDR3 sequence is 14 residues long. The CDR3, as DNA: TGTGCCAGCAGCTTAGTCAGTTCGAACACTGAAGCTTTCTTT. Protein product: CASSLVSSNTEAFF.

The chain couples TRBV25-1 to TRBJ1-3; 12 nucleotides align to TRBD1. V lost 4 bases and J lost 7; bases outside the gene matches: 5. The germline V gene encodes CDR1 MGHDK and CDR2 SYGVNS. The CDR3 contains 15 residues. As DNA, the CDR3 is TGTGCCAGCAGTGCCCCCGGGACAGGGGGCAACACCATATATTTT. It specifies CASSAPGTGGNTIYF.

V and J are TRBV11-3 and TRBJ2-7; D ambiguous. This CDR3 region has 14 residues. Germline V gives CDR1 SGHNT, CDR2 YENEEA. Deletions cut 1 base from V and 3 bases from J, with 10 bases between. CDR3 nucleotide sequence: TGTGCCAGCAGCTTAGGGGCCAGTCGCTACGAGCAGTACTTC. As protein: CASSLGASRYEQYF.

CDR3 protein: CASSESQGGDTEAFF. The CDR3 DNA reads TGCGCCAGCAGTGAGTCACAGGGAGGGGACACTGAAGCTTTCTTT. This chain joins TRBV10-1 and TRBJ1-1, with D tentatively TRBD1 (6 bases). Trimming stripped 0 bases from V and 3 bases from J, with 11 bases between. CDR1 is WNHNN and CDR2 is SYGVQD in the germline V gene (reference sequence). The CDR3 is 15 amino acids.

The J gene is TRBJ2-7, the V gene TRBV14; 11 positions match TRBD2. V gave up 4 bases and J gave up 1 base; unmatched junction bases: 6. This CDR3 comprises 16 residues. CDR1 and CDR2 from the germline V gene are SGHDN and FVKESK. The CDR3 reads CASSPLAGGGSYEQYF. CDR3 DNA sequence: TGTGCCAGCAGCCCGCTAGCGGGAGGAGGTTCCTACGAGCAGTACTTC.

The J gene is TRBJ1-5, the V gene TRBV28; the D is unclear. The CDR3 covers 22 residues. From germline, CDR1 is MDHEN and CDR2 SYDVKM. V lost 2 bases, J lost 0 bases, and 29 bases lay in between. CDR3 region: CASSLVSLHSLNELYSNQPQHF. For the CDR3, the DNA is TGTGCCAGCAGTTTAGTTAGTTTGCACAGCCTGAACGAACTTTATAGCAATCAGCCCCAGCATTTT.

The chain uses TRBV4-1 and TRBJ2-1; no firm D call. Germline V lookup: CDR1 MGHRA, CDR2 YSYEKL. The V and J ends lost 0 bases and 0 bases respectively, with 12 bases between them. This CDR3 contains 17 residues. The CDR3 DNA reads TGCGCCAGCAGCCAAGATCCCTCCTTAGACTCCTACAATGAGCAGTTCTTC. Amino acids: CASSQDPSLDSYNEQFF.

The chain is built from TRBV3-1 (or the pseudogene TRBV3-2) and TRBJ2-5; D is uncertain. The germline gives CDR1 LGHDT, CDR2 YNNKEL (reference sequence). The CDR3 runs 16 residues. The V end lost 6 bases, the J end lost 5 bases, and 22 bases lay between the germline ends. The CDR3 protein is CASRPRTSLVRETQYF. As DNA, the CDR3 is TGTGCCAGCAGACCTAGAACTTCACTTGTTAGGGAGACCCAGTACTTC.

Regarding this clone: A junction boundary mismatches the germline segment, possibly from a read error. The chain joins TRBV10-1 to TRBJ2-7; D assignment may be TRBD1 or TRBD2 (5 bases each). The germline V gene has CDR1 WNHNN and CDR2 SYGVQD (reference sequence). The CDR3 contains 12 residues. CDR3 protein: CASSDTRDPTSF. The CDR3 DNA sequence: TGCGCCAGCAGTGATACTCGGGACCCTACTTCCTTC.

The chain has TRBV19 and TRBJ1-2; 7 nucleotides align to TRBD1. The junction had 7 bases not matched to a gene; V was cut back by 5 bases and J by 4 bases. There are 14 residues in the CDR3. CDR1 is LNHDA and CDR2 is SQIVND in the germline V gene (reference sequence). CDR3 sequence: CASSGRTGGYGYTF. The CDR3 region has the DNA TGTGCCAGTAGTGGTCGGACAGGAGGCTATGGCTACACCTTC.

V usage is TRBV5-1 and J usage is TRBJ1-4; weak D call: TRBD1 (5 bases). The germline V gene encodes CDR1 SGHRS and CDR2 YFSETQ. The CDR3 totals 16 residues. V shed 3 bases and J shed 0 bases, with 12 bases lying between them. The CDR3 reads CASSSGERATNEKLFF. The CDR3 DNA reads as TGCGCCAGCAGCTCGGGGGAGAGAGCAACTAATGAAAAACTGTTTTTT.

CDR3 in amino acids: CASSFLGALSNQPQHF. CDR3 DNA: TGTGCCAGCAGTTTTCTGGGGGCTCTTAGCAATCAGCCCCAGCATTTT. J is TRBJ1-5 and V is TRBV27; TRBD1 is a possible D gene (6 bases). The V gene's germline CDR1 is MNHEY and CDR2 SMNVEV (reference sequence). The CDR3 contains 16 residues. The V end was cut by 3 bases, the J end by 0 bases, with 12 bases between.

This clone has only one observation. The rearrangement joins TRBV11-1 to TRBJ2-1, with D uncertain. CDR3 length equals 16 residues. The germline CDR1 and CDR2 sequences are SGHAT and FQDESV (reference sequence). The V gene lost 5 bases and the J gene lost 0 bases, with 14 bases spanning the gap. CDR3 sequence (DNA): TGTGCCAGCAGCGCCACTAACCTTATCTCCTACAATGAGCAGTTCTTC. Encoded protein: CASSATNLISYNEQFF.

The J gene is TRBJ1-6, the V gene TRBV30; D remains unclear. There are 12 residues in the CDR3. V was cut by 2 bases and J by 5 bases, with 4 bases left in between. CDR1 and CDR2 (germline): GTSNPN, SVGIG (reference sequence). The CDR3 sequence is CAWSRDNSPLHF. The DNA for the CDR3 is TGTGCCTGGAGTCGGGATAATTCACCCCTCCACTTT.

This clone has a handful of counts. The rearrangement joins TRBV28 to TRBJ1-1, with a possible D match to TRBD1 (5 bases). Trimming took 5 bases from V and 10 from J, leaving 14 bases between them. The length of the CDR3 is 12 residues. CDR1 and CDR2 from the germline V gene are MDHEN and SYDVKM. The CDR3 DNA sequence: TGTGCCAGCAGTCTACAGGCGCCTGGAGCTTTCTTT. It translates to CASSLQAPGAFF.

The CDR3 sequence is CASSLSDSGRREQFF. The CDR3, as DNA: TGTGCCAGCAGTTTAAGTGATAGCGGGAGACGTGAGCAGTTCTTC. The V and J genes are TRBV28 and TRBJ2-1; 9 bases fit TRBD2. The CDR3 extends over 15 amino acids. Unmatched junction bases numbered 8, after V lost 2 bases and J lost 9 bases. Germline CDR1 reads MDHEN; CDR2 reads SYDVKM.

The V call is TRBV4-1, the J call TRBJ1-4; weak D call: TRBD1 (5 bases). The CDR3 has 16 residues. Germline V gene lookup returns CDR1 MGHRA and CDR2 YSYEKL. Trimming shortened V by 3 bases and J by 3 bases, and 14 bases separated the two germline ends. The CDR3 coding sequence is TGCGCCAGCAGCCACGGGCAGGGTGGAGCTAATGAAAAACTGTTTTTT. Residues: CASSHGQGGANEKLFF.

The chain carries TRBV7-2 and TRBJ2-7, with 9 nucleotides matching TRBD1. CDR1 SGHTA and CDR2 FQGNSA come from the germline V gene. V lost 5 bases, J lost 7 bases, and 9 bases stayed unmatched. This CDR3 is 14 amino acids long. CDR3: CASSPGQGRDEQYF. CDR3 DNA sequence: TGTGCCAGCAGCCCAGGACAGGGGAGAGATGAGCAGTACTTC.

Only a few counts were recorded for this clone. The chain joins TRBV3-1 (or the pseudogene TRBV3-2) to TRBJ1-3; D unclear. The CDR3 runs to 13 residues. CDR1 and CDR2 (germline): LGHDT, YNNKEL (reference sequence). Trimming cost V 4 bases and J 3 bases, with 7 bases left between them. The CDR3 bases are TGTGCCAGCAGCCCGGCGGTTGGAAACACCATATATTTT. This codes for CASSPAVGNTIYF.

The chain couples TRBV5-1 to TRBJ2-1; D call uncertain. CDR3 size: 16 residues. Germline assignment: CDR1 SGHRS and CDR2 YFSETQ. V was clipped by 0 bases and J by 0 bases, with 10 bases between them. CDR3: CASSLEPSSSYNEQFF. The CDR3 DNA follows: TGCGCCAGCAGCTTGGAACCCTCGAGCTCCTACAATGAGCAGTTCTTC.

The chain has TRBV7-3 and TRBJ1-1; TRBD1 is a possible D gene (5 bases). Trimming removed 5 bases at V and 1 base at J, with 11 bases between. CDR1 and CDR2 from the germline V gene are SGHTA and FQGTGA. This CDR3 has 14 amino acids. The CDR3 nucleotides are TGTGCCAGCAGCCGCGGACACTCGAACACTGAAGCTTTCTTT. It specifies CASSRGHSNTEAFF.

The genes are TRBV7-3 and TRBJ1-1; 8 nucleotides match TRBD1. V lost 5 bases to trimming and J lost 7 bases; unmatched junction nucleotides: 3. The CDR3 runs to 12 residues. Germline CDR1 SGHTA, CDR2 FQGTGA. The DNA of the CDR3 is TGTGCCAGCAGCGCACAGGGGGATGAAGCTTTCTTT. Residues: CASSAQGDEAFF. Complete variable domain (other parts from reference TRBV7-3 and TRBJ1-1): GAGVSQTPSNKVTEKGKYVELRCDPISGHTALYWYRQSLGQGPEFLIYFQGTGAADDSGLPNDRFFAVRPEGSVSTLKIQRTERGDSAVYLCASSAQGDEAFFGQGTRLTVV.

This sequence joins TRBV28 and TRBJ1-2, with D perhaps matching TRBD1 (5 bases). This CDR3 spans 13 amino acids. V was trimmed by 1 base and J by 6 bases, leaving 9 bases between them. The germline V gene has CDR1 MDHEN and CDR2 SYDVKM. CDR3 DNA sequence: TGTGCCAGCAGTTTATCAGGGCGGGATGGCTACACCTTC. Amino acids: CASSLSGRDGYTF.

The rearrangement uses TRBV7-9 and TRBJ2-1; a possible D gene is TRBD1 (5 bases). Germline CDR1 and CDR2: SEHNR and FQNEAQ (reference sequence). The CDR3 covers 15 residues. Trimming pared 2 bases from V and 0 bases from J, leaving 8 bases between. The CDR3 loop is CASSLFTGSYNEQFF. The CDR3 DNA reads TGTGCCAGCAGCTTATTCACAGGCTCCTACAATGAGCAGTTCTTC. The full variable domain, with the rest looked up from reference TRBV7-9 and TRBJ2-1, is DTGVSQNPRHKITKRGQNVTFRCDPISEHNRLYWYRQTLGQGPEFLTYFQNEAQLEKSRLLSDRFSAERPKGSFSTLEIQRTEQGDSAMYLCASSLFTGSYNEQFFGPGTRLTVL.

The chain joins TRBV11-2 to TRBJ1-4, with unresolved D. CDR1 SGHAT and CDR2 FQNNGV come from the germline V gene. The CDR3 extends over 17 amino acids. V lost 1 base, J lost 5 bases, and 17 bases lay in between. The chain's CDR3 is CASSLVGQLGGNEKLFF. The CDR3 DNA reads TGTGCCAGCAGCTTAGTAGGGCAGTTGGGAGGAAATGAAAAACTGTTTTTT.

The chain combines TRBV10-3 with TRBJ2-1; 8 positions agree with TRBD2. Germline values: CDR1 ENHRY, CDR2 SYGVKD. The CDR3 length is 14 residues. The V and J ends lost 4 bases and 7 bases, in that order; junction bases with no gene match: 6. Here the CDR3 reads CAISVSGGPNEQFF. CDR3 nucleotides: TGTGCCATCAGTGTATCGGGAGGGCCAAATGAGCAGTTCTTC.

The chain employs TRBV5-5 and TRBJ2-7; D could derive from TRBD1 or TRBD2 (5 bases each). The germline V gene has CDR1 SGHKS and CDR2 YYEKEE (reference sequence). V was trimmed by 3 bases and J by 3 bases, leaving 10 bases between them. The CDR3 length is 13 residues. CDR3: CASSWGPRYEQYF. The CDR3 DNA reads TGTGCCAGCAGCTGGGGACCCCGCTACGAGCAGTACTTC. The complete variable domain, with remaining parts taken from reference TRBV5-5 and TRBJ2-7, reads DAGVTQSPTHLIKTRGQQVTLRCSPISGHKSVSWYQQVLGQGPQFIFQYYEKEERGRGNFPDRFSARQFPNYSSELNVNALLLGDSALYLCASSWGPRYEQYFGPGTRLTVT.

The chain has TRBV19 and TRBJ1-1, with a weak D call TRBD1 (5 bases). Germline CDR1 and CDR2: LNHDA and SQIVND (reference sequence). The CDR3 covers 13 residues. V lost 7 bases and J lost 3, with 12 bases in between. The CDR3 loop reads CASKIVGDTEAFF. For the CDR3, the DNA is TGTGCCAGTAAAATAGTGGGGGACACTGAAGCTTTCTTT.

The chain recombines TRBV9 with TRBJ2-3; 8 positions agree with TRBD2. Germline-derived CDR1 and CDR2 are SGDLS and YYNGEE. This CDR3 has 16 amino acids. With V trimmed by 6 bases and J by 2 bases, 11 bases remained unmatched. The CDR3 nucleotides read TGTGCCAGCACCCCGACTAGCGTCGTCGCCACAGATACGCAGTATTTT. This codes for CASTPTSVVATDTQYF.

The chain has TRBV27 and TRBJ2-2, with D possibly TRBD1 on 6 matching bases. The germline V gene has CDR1 MNHEY and CDR2 SMNVEV (reference sequence). V was shortened by 6 bases and J by 0 bases, with 23 bases between the two germline ends. CDR3 length equals 19 residues. The CDR3 loop reads CASRPGTQTSPANTGELFF. The CDR3 DNA reads TGTGCCAGCAGACCCGGGACACAAACTTCTCCCGCGAACACCGGGGAGCTGTTTTTT.